This TCR beta chain was sequenced during a study of OX40 agonist ivuxolimab in advanced cancers. On this clone itself: Other DNA sequences in the same sample also yield this CDR3.

Libraries were prepared by immunoSEQ multiplex PCR; TCRdb keeps only in-frame clonotypes and omits some of them. This table holds fewer than 80,000 clones, about 77% found once. There are 14 residues in the CDR3. V lost 4 bases to trimming and J lost 3 bases; unmatched junction nucleotides: 2. CDR1 is MDHEN and CDR2 is SYDVKM in the germline V gene. Autoimmune disease history or systemic immunosuppression led to patients being barred. Sampling of blood occurred at baseline, cycle 4 day 1, and cycle 7 day 1. The chain combines TRBV28 with TRBJ1-2; 10 bases are shared with TRBD1. This receptor was taken from an adult with an advanced solid tumor such as melanoma, head and neck, liver or kidney cancer. The sample here was CD4+ or CD8+ T cells sorted from blood, taken in a trial of the OX40 agonist ivuxolimab. CDR3 loop: CASSSGQGDYGYTF. CDR3 nucleotide sequence: TGTGCCAGCAGTTCCGGACAGGGGGACTATGGCTACACCTTC.